What follows is one T cell receptor (beta chain) and its context. This sample was included in a study of T-cell memory formation after mild COVID-19. The CDR3 runs to 17 residues. Trimming shortened V by 1 base and J by 4 bases, and 20 bases separated the two germline ends. In germline, CDR1 is MGHRA, CDR2 YSYEKL. A single record per CDR3 protein comes from TCRdb applying MiXCR to the 5' RACE reads. The top ten hold around 20% of the sample, which has approximately 260,000 distinct CDR3 sequences, around 15% seen once. The clonotype comes from a man between 18 and 35 years old who had mild COVID-19 (a few samples of this study predate the infection). Cell type and time point are not known. The chain uses TRBV4-1 and TRBJ2-7; weak D call: TRBD1 (7 bases). The sequenced material came from PBMCs or a T cell subset sorted from them (not recorded which). CDR3 in amino acids: CASSQGWGGGGRYEQYF. DNA for the CDR3: TGCGCCAGCAGCCAAGGATGGGGTGGAGGGGGCAGATACGAGCAGTACTTC.